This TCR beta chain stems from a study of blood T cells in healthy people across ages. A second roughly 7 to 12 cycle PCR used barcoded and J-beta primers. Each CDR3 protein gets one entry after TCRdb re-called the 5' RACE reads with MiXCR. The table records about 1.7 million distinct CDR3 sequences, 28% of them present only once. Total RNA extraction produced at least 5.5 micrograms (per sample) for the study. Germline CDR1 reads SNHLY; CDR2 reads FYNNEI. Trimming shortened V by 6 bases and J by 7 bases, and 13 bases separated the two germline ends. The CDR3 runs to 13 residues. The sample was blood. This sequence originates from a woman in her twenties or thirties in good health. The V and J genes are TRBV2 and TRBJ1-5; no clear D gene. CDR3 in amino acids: CASRADRYQPQHF. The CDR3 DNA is TGTGCCAGCAGAGCGGACCGTTACCAGCCCCAGCATTTT.